The clone carrying this T cell receptor (beta chain) came up once. Looked up from germline, CDR1 is LNHDA and CDR2 is SQIVND (reference sequence). V dropped 6 bases and J dropped 2; count of bases not matched to a gene: 5. The CDR3 is 14 residues long. This sample is part of a study of CDR3 diversity in severe acne. TCRdb re-derived calls from the PCR reads in MiXCR, one entry per CDR3 protein. The sample lists approximately 90,000 distinct CDR3 sequences; 45% to 50% were seen once. The material sequenced was blood. This clonotype originated in a male donor in good health, serving as a control. The chain recombines TRBV19 with TRBJ2-7; 9 bases line up with TRBD1. The CDR3 region is CASRDRDRAYEQYF. The CDR3 bases are TGTGCCAGTAGGGACCGGGACAGGGCCTACGAGCAGTACTTC.